What follows are 3 T cell receptor beta chains derived from one specimen sequenced in a study of T cell responses to AZD1222 COVID-19 vaccine. Data came from immunoSEQ multiplex PCR; TCRdb stores just in-frame clones and leaves some out. The repertoire holds roughly 140,000 clones, with around 95% as singletons. The specimen was peripheral blood, collected on day 0 of AZD1222 vaccination. Every receptor here comes from an adult in good health.

The chain couples TRBV6-1 to TRBJ2-7; TRBD2 aligns across 14 bases. The length of the CDR3 is 15 residues. Trimming cost V 2 bases and J 7 bases; bases outside gene matches: 4. The germline V gene has CDR1 MNHNS and CDR2 SASEGT. The chain's CDR3 is CASSEKTSGRGEQYV. CDR3 bases: TGTGCCAGCAGTGAAAAGACTAGCGGGAGGGGTGAGCAGTACGTC.

This clone was observed once. V and J are TRBV7-2 and TRBJ1-6; unclear D gene. Germline V gene lookup returns CDR1 SGHTA and CDR2 FQGNSA. The CDR3 sequence is 15 residues long. The V and J ends lost 4 bases and 3 bases respectively, with 10 bases between them. CDR3 loop: CASSSRAGYNSPLHF. The DNA of the CDR3 is TGTGCCAGCAGCTCCCGGGCAGGCTATAATTCACCCCTCCACTTT.

The chain employs TRBV11-2 and TRBJ2-3; 7 bases map to TRBD2. J was trimmed by 4 bases and V by 1 base; bases with no gene match: 2. Per germline, CDR1 SGHAT and CDR2 FQNNGV. The CDR3 is 14 residues long. Written as DNA, the CDR3 is TGTGCCAGCAGCTTAGGGACTAGACCAGATACGCAGTATTTT. Its protein is CASSLGTRPDTQYF.